These T cell receptor beta chains were read from a single sample in a study of CDR3 diversity in severe acne. Each CDR3 protein is one row after TCRdb ran MiXCR on the PCR reads. The table lists approximately 97,000 distinct CDR3 sequences, roughly 51% of them singletons. Sequenced sample: blood. The receptors stem from a male donor with acne. CDR3s include the opening cysteine and the closing phenylalanine or tryptophan. Each record gives: V gene, J gene, D gene, clone size, CDR3 protein, CDR3 DNA. D genes are given only for firm matches. Not every row has a clone size; where given, it reads once, few, many or a size class.

V: TRBV7-3
J: TRBJ2-2
D: -
size: many
CDR3: CASSLFAVGQELFF
DNA: TGTGCCAGCAGCCTTTTCGCGGTGGGGCAGGAGCTGTTTTTT

V: TRBV10-3
J: TRBJ1-1
D: -
size: -
CDR3: CAINSKGKNTEAFF
DNA: TGTGCCATCAATAGTAAAGGTAAAAACACTGAAGCTTTCTTT

V: TRBV6-2/TRBV6-3
J: TRBJ2-7
D: TRBD2
size: many
CDR3: CAGRLAGGEQYF
DNA: TGTGCCGGGCGATTAGCGGGAGGCGAGCAGTACTTC

V: TRBV7-2
J: TRBJ2-5
D: -
size: -
CDR3: CASSLWSNSNQPQYF
DNA: TGTGCCAGCAGCTTATGGTCCAATAGCAATCAGCCCCAGTACTTC

V: TRBV2
J: TRBJ2-7
D: -
size: many
CDR3: CASTGAVVYEQYF
DNA: TGTGCCAGCACCGGAGCGGTCGTCTACGAGCAGTACTTC

V: TRBV2
J: TRBJ1-3
D: -
size: few
CDR3: CASSWAISGNTIYF
DNA: TGTGCCAGCAGTTGGGCAATCTCTGGAAACACCATATATTTT

V: TRBV10-3
J: TRBJ1-2
D: TRBD1
size: -
CDR3: CAISDTGRGDYGYTF
DNA: TGTGCCATCAGTGATACAGGCAGGGGGGACTATGGCTACACCTTC

V: TRBV10-3
J: TRBJ2-1
D: -
size: -
CDR3: CAISVAGSSYNEQFF
DNA: TGTGCCATCAGTGTAGCCGGGAGCTCCTACAATGAGCAGTTCTTC

V: TRBV6-2/TRBV6-3
J: TRBJ1-1
D: -
size: few
CDR3: CASSSNGRTGGTEAFF
DNA: TGTGCCAGCAGCTCTAACGGTCGCACAGGAGGCACTGAAGCTTTCTTT

V: TRBV15
J: TRBJ2-7
D: -
size: -
CDR3: CASSREWGGTDTQYF
DNA: TGTGCCTCCAGCAGAGAATGGGGGGGCACAGATACGCAGTACTTC

V: TRBV27
J: TRBJ2-2
D: TRBD2
size: many
CDR3: CASSLTSGSTGELFF
DNA: TGTGCCAGCAGTTTGACTAGCGGGAGCACCGGGGAGCTGTTTTTT

V: TRBV15
J: TRBJ2-1
D: -
size: -
CDR3: CATSSEYLSDLCASGTREQFF
DNA: -

V: TRBV24-1
J: TRBJ1-2
D: -
size: -
CDR3: CATSEHQSYGYTF
DNA: TGTGCCACCAGTGAGCATCAGTCCTATGGCTACACCTTC

V: TRBV7-9
J: TRBJ2-3
D: -
size: -
CDR3: CASSFMLPQDTQYF
DNA: TGTGCCAGCAGCTTTATGCTCCCTCAGGATACGCAGTATTTT

V: TRBV20-1
J: TRBJ1-4
D: TRBD1
size: -
CDR3: CSARDFPTGEREKLFF
DNA: TGCAGTGCTAGAGATTTCCCGACAGGGGAAAGGGAAAAACTGTTTTTT

V: TRBV7-6
J: TRBJ1-5
D: -
size: few
CDR3: CASSLASGHNQPQHF
DNA: TGTGCCAGCAGCTTAGCGAGCGGACACAATCAGCCCCAGCATTTT

V: TRBV6-5
J: TRBJ2-6
D: -
size: many
CDR3: CASRPTLGANVLTF
DNA: TGTGCCAGCAGACCTACCTTGGGGGCCAACGTCCTGACTTTC